The sequence of this TCR beta chain was determined in a study of T cells after yellow fever vaccination. Overall study results and limits: Across the CD4 and CD8 compartments, a small share of clonotypes was present in both. Though it reached lower strength, the secondary response hit its peak faster, day 5 versus 15.

Using its own MiXCR run on the 5' RACE reads, TCRdb lists one record per CDR3 protein. The repertoire holds approximately 250,000 distinct CDR3 sequences, more than 3.5% seen once, with about 20% in the top ten. CDR3 length: 18 residues. In this sample, this clonotype turned up many times. Its matching antigen is unknown. This sequence was found in a man younger than 35 who received the YFV17D yellow fever vaccine. The genes are TRBV3-2 and TRBJ2-3; TRBD2 reflects the table's D call only, with no check against the DNA. TRBV3-2 is reported as a pseudogene. This material consisted of PBMCs, taken 15 days after the yellow fever booster vaccination. CDR3 in DNA: TGTGCCAGCAGCCCGCGCGGGACTAGCGGGGGGGAGCTAGATACGCAGTATTTT. Translating it yields CASSPRGTSGGELDTQYF.